This T cell receptor (beta chain) stems from a study of T cell repertoires in cytomegalovirus infection (dated by TCRdb to between 2018 and 2021). About the full investigation: Because public TCR beta signatures pointed to carriage of CMV infection together with the matching HLA type, the HLA type of each donor mattered for the analysis. The paper's findings and limits, for the study overall: In both this cohort and an independent cohort of some 350 donors, the cumulative frequency of public TCR beta family members distinguished carriers of CMV infection plus the relevant HLA type. In the ex vivo response, HLA-C-restricted CMV-specific TCR beta clonotypes were dominant, and in two of eight donors the single most frequent clonotype came from this HLA-C-restricted group.

This clonotype was detected a few times. Its antigen has not been determined. No base quality values were provided; no much bigger clone lies one nucleotide off. Inclusive of the bounding cysteine and phenylalanine, the CDR3 is 15 residues long. The sequence is cut down to CDR3 DNA, 45 bases in frame from base 1. Trimming takes 2 bases from V and 7 bases from J, and the germline ends sit 18 bases apart. CDR1 is given as SGHTA and CDR2 as FQGNSA, both from the germline V gene. Instrument used: Illumina HiSeq 1500. TCRdb ran its own pipeline on the public reads, namely fastp trimming at Q25 and MiXCR clone calling, and kept in-frame beta chains. Every CDR3 protein is listed once, alongside the most common genes and DNA of its rows. The sample has about 530,000 distinct CDR3 sequences on record, approximately 25% of them singletons. The ten largest clones take up 13% of the sample.

This clonotype was obtained from a human donor in good health (CMV status not recorded). Some clones in this sample may be carry-over from other donors' samples. The V and J genes are TRBV7-2 and TRBJ2-7; the D call is tentative, TRBD1 or TRBD2, as each matches 6 bases. The sequenced sample consisted of PBMCs. The DNA sequence reads TGTGCCAGCAGCTTACCCCCAGTGGGGGGCGGGGAGCAGTACTTC. Translated, this is CASSLPPVGGGEQYF. Supplemented by the reference TRBV7-2 and TRBJ2-7 proteins around the CDR3, the complete variable domain is GAGVSQSPSNKVTEKGKDVELRCDPISGHTALYWYRQSLGQGLEFLIYFQGNSAPDKSGLPSDRFSAERTGGSVSTLTIQRTQQEDSAVYLCASSLPPVGGGEQYFGPGTRLTVT.